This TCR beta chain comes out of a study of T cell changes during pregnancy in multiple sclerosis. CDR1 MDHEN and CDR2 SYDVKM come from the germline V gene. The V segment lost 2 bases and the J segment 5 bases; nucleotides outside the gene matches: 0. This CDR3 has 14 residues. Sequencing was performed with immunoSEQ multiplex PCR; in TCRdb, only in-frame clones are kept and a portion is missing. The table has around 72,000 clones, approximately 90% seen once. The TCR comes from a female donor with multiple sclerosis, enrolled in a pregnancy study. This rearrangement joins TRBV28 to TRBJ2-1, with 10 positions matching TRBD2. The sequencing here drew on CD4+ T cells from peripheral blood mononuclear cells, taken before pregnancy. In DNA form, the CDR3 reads TGTGCCAGCAGTTTACTAGCGGGGGACAATGAGCAGTTCTTC. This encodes CASSLLAGDNEQFF.